This entry lists 14 T cell receptor beta chains sequenced from one sample in a study of neurological immune-mediated disorders. TCRdb independently ran MiXCR on the 5' RACE reads; one entry per CDR3 protein. Of about 55,000 distinct CDR3 sequences listed, about 4% were seen once; the top ten hold approximately 2%. Input material: CD4+ T cells from blood. Receptors were obtained from a middle-aged woman with multiple sclerosis.

This clonotype was recorded at least ten times. The rearrangement links TRBV20-1 to TRBJ2-7; either TRBD1 or TRBD2 may supply D (5 bases each). Germline assignment: CDR1 DFQATT and CDR2 SNEGSKA (reference sequence). Deletions cut 2 bases from V and 5 bases from J, with 19 bases between. The CDR3 totals 15 residues. In nucleotides, the CDR3 is TGCAGTGCTAGACAGTCCGGGACGAGGGGCAACGAGCAGTACTTC. Amino acids: CSARQSGTRGNEQYF.

There are many counts of this clonotype. This sequence joins TRBV9 and TRBJ2-3; 9 bases line up with TRBD2. The V gene's germline CDR1 is SGDLS and CDR2 YYNGEE. The CDR3 spans 16 residues. V was pared by 2 bases and J by 6 bases, with 10 bases of the junction left unmatched. Written as DNA, the CDR3 is TGTGCCAGCAGCGTCTCCCTAGCGGGGAGGCGGGATACGCAGTATTTT. Its translation: CASSVSLAGRRDTQYF.

Many counts were recorded for this clonotype. V usage is TRBV9 and J usage is TRBJ1-3, with D unresolved. Between the trimmed V and J ends, which lost 0 bases and 2 bases, there was a span of 9 bases. The length of the CDR3 is 15 residues. Germline CDR1 SGDLS, CDR2 YYNGEE. CDR3: CASSVAQQPGNTIYF. As DNA, the CDR3 is TGTGCCAGCAGCGTAGCTCAACAGCCTGGAAACACCATATATTTT.

This clonotype was counted many times. This chain connects TRBV5-1 to TRBJ2-7; 7 positions match TRBD1. Germline CDR1 SGHRS, CDR2 YFSETQ. This CDR3 spans 14 amino acids. After removal of 5 bases from V and 3 bases from J, the junction contained 8 bases not matched to a gene. The CDR3 region is CASSRTGRHYEQYF. The DNA of the CDR3 is TGCGCCAGCAGTAGGACAGGCCGGCACTACGAGCAGTACTTC.

This clonotype has at least ten counts. The chain links TRBV18 to TRBJ1-1, with TRBD1 as a possible D gene (6 bases). Between the trimmed V and J ends, which lost 4 bases and 1 base, there was a span of 7 bases. Germline V lookup: CDR1 KGHSH, CDR2 LQKENI. The CDR3 is 13 residues long. The CDR3 DNA sequence: TGTGCCAGCTCACAGACAGGGAACACTGAAGCTTTCTTT. Protein: CASSQTGNTEAFF.

This clonotype occurred many times. The chain employs TRBV5-1 and TRBJ2-3, with D unclear. Germline V gives CDR1 SGHRS, CDR2 YFSETQ. The V end lost 4 bases, the J end lost 0 bases, and 15 bases lay between the germline ends. The CDR3 totals 16 residues. The CDR3 protein is CASSPGPRTSTDTQYF. As DNA, the CDR3 is TGCGCCAGCAGCCCGGGCCCACGCACTAGCACAGATACGCAGTATTTT.

This clonotype was seen at least ten times. This chain connects TRBV18 to TRBJ2-7; tentative D call: TRBD1 (6 bases). The CDR3 extends over 15 amino acids. CDR1 is KGHSH and CDR2 is LQKENI in the germline V gene. The V gene lost 2 bases and the J gene lost 4 bases, with 15 bases spanning the gap. The DNA of the CDR3 is TGTGCCAGCTCACCAGTTTCAACAGGGAATTACGAGCAGTACTTC. It specifies CASSPVSTGNYEQYF.

This clonotype occurred many times. V is TRBV29-1 and J is TRBJ2-2; D is perhaps TRBD1 or TRBD2 (5 bases each). Between the trimmed V and J ends, which lost 4 bases and 4 bases, there was a span of 10 bases. This CDR3 is built from 13 residues. The germline V gene has CDR1 SQVTM and CDR2 ANQGSEA. The CDR3 is CSVGGALTGELFF. In DNA, the CDR3 is TGCAGCGTTGGAGGGGCCCTCACCGGGGAGCTGTTTTTT.

At least ten counts were recorded for this clonotype. The chain uses TRBV29-1 and TRBJ2-5, with a weak D call TRBD2 (6 bases). V lost 4 bases to trimming and J lost 1 base, with 7 bases between them. This CDR3 is 12 amino acids long. Germline V CDR1 and CDR2: SQVTM, ANQGSEA. The CDR3: CSVAGGQETQYF. The CDR3 bases are TGCAGCGTTGCCGGGGGCCAAGAGACCCAGTACTTC.

This clonotype was counted many times. The chain is built from TRBV29-1 and TRBJ2-2; TRBD1 agrees at 10 bases. This CDR3 region has 14 residues. J was trimmed by 5 bases and V by 6 bases; bases with no gene match: 6. CDR1 and CDR2 (germline): SQVTM, ANQGSEA. This CDR3 reads CSVVGQGITGELFF. The CDR3 coding sequence is TGCAGCGTCGTGGGACAGGGGATTACCGGGGAGCTGTTTTTT.

This clonotype was detected ten times or more. The chain is built from TRBV10-3 and TRBJ1-6, with 8 positions matching TRBD1. The V and J ends lost 4 bases and 7 bases, in that order; junction bases with no gene match: 3. The CDR3 has 14 residues. Germline lookup yields CDR1 ENHRY and CDR2 SYGVKD. CDR3 bases: TGTGCCATCAGTGGGACAGGGATCAATTCACCCCTCCACTTT. It specifies CAISGTGINSPLHF.

There are many counts of this clonotype. The chain links TRBV6-5 to TRBJ2-7; TRBD2 agrees at 9 bases. The CDR3 extends over 15 amino acids. Germline V gene lookup returns CDR1 MNHEY and CDR2 SVGAGI. V gave up 6 bases and J gave up 6 bases; unmatched junction bases: 12. CDR3 sequence: CASRSFSGGLSEQYF. The CDR3 DNA reads TGTGCCAGCAGATCCTTTAGCGGGGGCCTCAGCGAGCAGTACTTC.

This sequence joins TRBV5-1 and TRBJ1-6, with a possible D match to TRBD1 (6 bases). V was trimmed by 3 bases and J by 6 bases, leaving 13 bases between them. There are 15 residues in the CDR3. CDR1 and CDR2 (germline): SGHRS, YFSETQ. CDR3 sequence: CASSSGQPSNSPLHF. The CDR3 DNA follows: TGCGCCAGCAGCTCTGGACAGCCGAGTAATTCACCCCTCCACTTT.

The table lists this clonotype with many counts. The chain couples TRBV5-1 to TRBJ1-1; perhaps TRBD1 as D (5 bases). V lost 5 bases, J lost 0 bases, and 11 bases lay in between. The CDR3 is made up of 14 amino acids. Germline values: CDR1 SGHRS, CDR2 YFSETQ. The CDR3 DNA reads TGCGCCAGCAGTCGGGACGGGCTGAACACTGAAGCTTTCTTT. The encoded protein is CASSRDGLNTEAFF. Full variable domain (outside the CDR3, taken from reference TRBV5-1 and TRBJ1-1): KAGVTQTPRYLIKTRGQQVTLSCSPISGHRSVSWYQQTPGQGLQFLFEYFSETQRNKGNFPGRFSGRQFSNSRSEMNVSTLELGDSALYLCASSRDGLNTEAFFGQGTRLTVV.